The 27 T cell receptor beta chains presented below share a single source sample, sequenced in a study of blood T cell repertoires in COVID-19. The assay was immunoSEQ multiplex PCR, and TCRdb's table has in-frame clones only and misses some. Here the sample spans about 400,000 clones, around 87% being singletons. Sequenced sample: PBMCs or T cells enriched from blood (not recorded which). These receptor sequences come from a man aged 40-50 years in a cohort exposed to, infected with or recovered from COVID-19 (not recorded which).

This clone was seen only a few times. V is TRBV5-1 and J is TRBJ2-1, with 11 bases fitting TRBD2. Germline lookup yields CDR1 SGHRS and CDR2 YFSETQ. Trimming at V came to 0 bases and at J to 8 bases, leaving 4 bases not matched to a gene. This CDR3 is 15 amino acids long. CDR3 DNA sequence: TGCGCCAGCAGCTTGGCATTAGCGGGAGGGCATGAGCAGTTCTTC. This gives the protein CASSLALAGGHEQFF.

The V gene is TRBV6-5, the J gene TRBJ2-4; D call uncertain. The CDR3 length is 16 residues. V dropped 0 bases and J dropped 0 bases, with 9 bases sitting between them. Germline CDR1 MNHEY, CDR2 SVGAGI. The CDR3 protein is CASSYSETVAKNIQYF. The CDR3 nucleotides read TGTGCCAGCAGTTACTCGGAGACGGTAGCCAAAAACATTCAGTACTTC.

The rearrangement links TRBV5-8 to TRBJ2-1; D is unclear. V gave up 4 bases and J gave up 6 bases, with 8 bases separating them. Germline CDR1 and CDR2: SGHTS and YDEGEE. CDR3 length: 12 residues. CDR3 coding DNA: TGTGCCAGCAGCGAACTGCGCAATGAGCAGTTCTTC. Its protein product is CASSELRNEQFF.

V and J are TRBV15 and TRBJ1-1; D call uncertain. The V gene lost 2 bases and the J gene lost 0 bases, with 4 bases spanning the gap. The CDR3 contains 13 residues. From germline, CDR1 is LNHNV and CDR2 YYDKDF (reference sequence). The CDR3 sequence: CATSRQMNTEAFF. CDR3 sequence (DNA): TGTGCCACCAGCAGACAGATGAACACTGAAGCTTTCTTT.

The rearrangement links TRBV5-4 to TRBJ2-3; possibly TRBD1 for D (6 bases). In germline, CDR1 is SGHNT, CDR2 YYREEE (reference sequence). This CDR3 is 16 amino acids long. V gave up 4 bases and J gave up 7 bases, with 22 bases separating them. The CDR3 DNA reads as TGTGCCAGCAGCACAGACAGGTCCCGGGGCATTCATACGCAGTATTTT. Amino acid sequence: CASSTDRSRGIHTQYF.

CDR3: CASSLENSGEQFF. DNA of the CDR3: TGTGCCAGCAGCTTAGAGAATTCCGGTGAGCAGTTCTTC. The chain links TRBV11-3 to TRBJ2-1, with D unresolved. CDR3 length equals 13 residues. V was trimmed by 0 bases and J by 9 bases, leaving 9 bases between them. Germline CDR1 SGHNT, CDR2 YENEEA.

J is TRBJ1-3 and V is TRBV10-3, with D perhaps matching TRBD1 (6 bases). CDR3 length: 15 amino acids. CDR1 is ENHRY and CDR2 is SYGVKD in the germline V gene. The ends were cut back, 5 bases at V and 2 bases at J, with 13 bases in the middle. In nucleotides, the CDR3 is TGTGCCATCAGTCTCGCGGGGGCCGCTGGAAACACCATATATTTT. Translation: CAISLAGAAGNTIYF.

V gene TRBV28 combines with J gene TRBJ1-1; maybe TRBD1 (5 bases). There are 17 residues in the CDR3. The germline CDR1 and CDR2 sequences are MDHEN and SYDVKM. With 2 bases removed from V and 4 bases from J, the gap between germline ends came to 20 bases. CDR3 residues: CASSLGPGGALITEAFF. CDR3 bases: TGTGCCAGCAGTTTAGGGCCGGGGGGAGCACTGATCACTGAAGCTTTCTTT.

This sequence joins TRBV5-1 and TRBJ2-3, with D maybe TRBD2 (6 bases). The CDR3 spans 16 residues. V shed 4 bases and J shed 3 bases, with 18 bases lying between them. CDR1 and CDR2 (germline): SGHRS, YFSETQ. CDR3 nucleotide sequence: TGCGCCAGCAGCGGTGATAGGCCGGGGGTGACAGATACGCAGTATTTT. This encodes CASSGDRPGVTDTQYF. The whole variable domain, remainder taken from reference TRBV5-1 and TRBJ2-3, is KAGVTQTPRYLIKTRGQQVTLSCSPISGHRSVSWYQQTPGQGLQFLFEYFSETQRNKGNFPGRFSGRQFSNSRSEMNVSTLELGDSALYLCASSGDRPGVTDTQYFGPGTRLTVL.

The chain has TRBV9 and TRBJ1-2, with D tentatively TRBD1 (6 bases). The CDR3 is 13 amino acids. CDR1 and CDR2 from the germline V gene are SGDLS and YYNGEE. The V and J ends lost 4 bases and 2 bases respectively, with 9 bases between them. Here the CDR3 reads CASSSQGNYGYTF. CDR3 sequence (DNA): TGTGCCAGCAGCTCCCAGGGGAACTATGGCTACACCTTC. Looking up the rest from reference TRBV9 and TRBJ1-2 gives the full variable domain: DSGVTQTPKHLITATGQRVTLRCSPRSGDLSVYWYQQSLDQGLQFLIQYYNGEERAKGNILERFSAQQFPDLHSELNLSSLELGDSALYFCASSSQGNYGYTFGSGTRLTVV.

This chain connects TRBV5-1 to TRBJ1-4, with D perhaps TRBD1 (5 bases). The V end was cut by 4 bases, the J end by 0 bases, with 16 bases between. Germline CDR1 reads SGHRS; CDR2 reads YFSETQ. The CDR3 length is 17 residues. DNA for the CDR3: TGCGCCAGCAGCCCCCACGGGGGTGGTGCAACTAATGAAAAACTGTTTTTT. Its protein is CASSPHGGGATNEKLFF. The variable domain in full, with the rest retrieved from reference TRBV5-1 and TRBJ1-4, is KAGVTQTPRYLIKTRGQQVTLSCSPISGHRSVSWYQQTPGQGLQFLFEYFSETQRNKGNFPGRFSGRQFSNSRSEMNVSTLELGDSALYLCASSPHGGGATNEKLFFGSGTQLSVL.

The chain combines TRBV3-1 (or the pseudogene TRBV3-2) with TRBJ1-2, with 7 nucleotides matching TRBD1. The trim removed 1 base at V and 5 bases at J, leaving 4 bases unmatched. The CDR3 length is 14 residues. In germline, CDR1 is LGHDT, CDR2 YNNKEL (reference sequence). The CDR3 sequence: CASSQVGTAYGYTF. In DNA form, the CDR3 reads TGTGCCAGCAGCCAAGTCGGGACAGCATATGGCTACACCTTC.

The V and J genes are TRBV28 and TRBJ1-2; D perhaps matches TRBD1 (6 bases). The CDR3 length is 17 residues. From germline, CDR1 is MDHEN and CDR2 SYDVKM. Trimming took off 2 bases at V and 3 bases at J, with 19 bases between the two ends. This CDR3 reads CASSLNTGTRSDYGYTF. The CDR3 coding sequence is TGTGCCAGCAGTTTAAATACCGGGACAAGGTCCGACTATGGCTACACCTTC.

Regarding this clone: This sample also contains other DNA sequences that code for the same CDR3. The chain combines TRBV28 with TRBJ1-5; the D is unclear. From germline, CDR1 is MDHEN and CDR2 SYDVKM. The V and J ends lost 3 bases and 4 bases respectively, with 7 bases between them. This CDR3 spans 13 amino acids. The CDR3 DNA reads TGTGCCAGCAGTTTGCCGGGAAATCAGCCCCAGCATTTT. Protein: CASSLPGNQPQHF.

The rearrangement uses TRBV2 and TRBJ1-3; 12 positions match TRBD1. The CDR3 spans 18 residues. V gave up 6 bases and J gave up 3 bases; unmatched junction bases: 12. CDR1 and CDR2 from the germline V gene are SNHLY and FYNNEI. The CDR3 DNA reads TGTGCCAGCAGCGCATCCGGGACAGGGGGCCCCAATGGAAACACCATATATTTT. This translates into CASSASGTGGPNGNTIYF.

The genes are TRBV25-1 and TRBJ2-7; 7 bases are shared with TRBD1. V lost 5 bases to trimming and J lost 3 bases; unmatched junction nucleotides: 7. This CDR3 has 14 amino acids. Germline loops: CDR1 MGHDK, CDR2 SYGVNS. The CDR3 spells CASSPPGQSYEQYF. CDR3 coding DNA: TGTGCCAGCAGTCCGCCGGGACAGAGCTACGAGCAGTACTTC.

The V gene is TRBV21-1, the J gene TRBJ1-5; no check of the table's D call, TRBD1, against the DNA was made. TRBV21-1 is labeled a pseudogene. The CDR3 has 15 amino acids. The CDR3 protein is CASSKEGYRGKPQHF. For the CDR3, the DNA is TGTGCCAGCAGCAAAGAGGGGTATCGTGGAAAGCCCCAGCATTTT.

The CDR3 loop reads CASTQPGLAYEQFF. CDR3 nucleotides: TGTGCCAGCACACAACCGGGACTAGCGTATGAGCAGTTCTTC. The rearrangement joins TRBV6-5 to TRBJ2-1; 10 positions match TRBD2. Germline V gives CDR1 MNHEY, CDR2 SVGAGI. V gave up 7 bases and J gave up 8 bases; unmatched junction bases: 8. The CDR3 is 14 residues long.

This rearrangement joins TRBV27 to TRBJ2-7, with D possibly being TRBD2 (6 bases). CDR1 is MNHEY and CDR2 is SMNVEV in the germline V gene (reference sequence). V was clipped by 5 bases and J by 1 base, with 21 bases between them. The CDR3 totals 17 residues. The CDR3 loop reads CASSHRQTDYLSYEQYF. The CDR3 nucleotides are TGTGCCAGCAGTCACCGACAGACGGACTACTTATCCTACGAGCAGTACTTC.

The DNA of the CDR3 is TGTGCCAGCGGCGACAGGCAGTACTTC. Encoded protein: CASGDRQYF. The V call is TRBV28, the J call TRBJ2-7; possible D gene TRBD1, 5 bases. Germline V gene sequence: CDR1 MDHEN, CDR2 SYDVKM. The V end lost 8 bases, the J end lost 9 bases, and 8 bases lay between the germline ends. The CDR3 loop spans 9 amino acids.

The J gene is TRBJ2-2, the V gene TRBV11-2, with D tentatively TRBD2 (6 bases). Per germline, CDR1 SGHAT and CDR2 FQNNGV. This CDR3 spans 15 amino acids. V was cut by 5 bases and J by 2 bases, with 12 bases left in between. The CDR3 is CASSPSALNTGELFF. The CDR3 DNA is TGTGCCAGCAGCCCTAGCGCGCTCAACACCGGGGAGCTGTTTTTT.

The rearrangement joins TRBV7-6 to TRBJ2-3, with D possibly matching TRBD1 (6 bases). The length of the CDR3 is 16 residues. The germline V gene encodes CDR1 SGHVS and CDR2 FNYEAQ. Trimming removed 1 base from V and 4 bases from J, with 15 bases in between. CDR3 bases: TGTGCCAGCAGCTTAGGGTCTGGGGGCCGTGCAGATACGCAGTATTTT. It codes for CASSLGSGGRADTQYF.

This chain links TRBV4-1 with TRBJ1-4, with 11 positions matching TRBD1. Germline assignment: CDR1 MGHRA and CDR2 YSYEKL. The V segment lost 0 bases and the J segment 11 bases; nucleotides outside the gene matches: 8. The CDR3 is 16 amino acids. The CDR3 is CASSQDPDRGQEKLFF. The CDR3 bases are TGCGCCAGCAGCCAAGACCCGGACAGGGGGCAAGAGAAACTGTTTTTT.

The chain carries TRBV30 and TRBJ1-2; no clear D. The CDR3 is 13 amino acids. Looked up from germline, CDR1 is GTSNPN and CDR2 is SVGIG (reference sequence). The V gene lost 4 bases and the J gene lost 13 bases, with 22 bases spanning the gap. The CDR3 DNA reads as TGTGCCTGGACCCCGGGATTTAAATTCTTTGGCACCTTC. Translating it yields CAWTPGFKFFGTF.

The chain recombines TRBV2 with TRBJ2-3; TRBD1 matches 7 bases. Germline V gene lookup returns CDR1 SNHLY and CDR2 FYNNEI. The J segment lost 13 bases and the V segment lost 4 bases, leaving 5 bases of the junction unmatched. The CDR3 totals 11 residues. The CDR3 bases are TGTGCCAGCAGTGTTAAGGGGGCCGAGTATTTT. Protein: CASSVKGAEYF.

The rearrangement links TRBV10-1 to TRBJ2-1, with a tentative D call TRBD2 (6 bases). The CDR3 runs 14 residues. From germline, CDR1 is WNHNN and CDR2 SYGVQD (reference sequence). Trimming left V 3 bases short and J 3 bases short, with 9 bases between. This CDR3 is CASSEAGRYNEQFF. For the CDR3, the DNA is TGCGCCAGCAGTGAAGCGGGCCGCTACAATGAGCAGTTCTTC.

The chain employs TRBV23-1 and TRBJ1-6; the match to TRBD1 covers 7 bases. TRBV23-1 is annotated as an ORF whose role is uncertain. The CDR3 runs 18 residues. The V segment lost 2 bases and the J segment 7 bases; nucleotides outside the gene matches: 14. CDR3 DNA sequence: TGCGCCAGCAGTCAACCCTTACCCTCGACAGGGAGCAATTCACCCCTCCACTTT. It specifies CASSQPLPSTGSNSPLHF.